Included here is one T cell receptor beta chain sequence, with context. These data originate in a study of OX40 agonist ivuxolimab in advanced cancers. Turning to the study itself: Patients' therapy was ivuxolimab, an antibody that acts as an agonist of OX40 (CD134).

J lost 7 bases, V lost 6 bases, and 8 bases had no gene match. The CDR3 has 15 amino acids. The germline CDR1 and CDR2 sequences are ENHRY and SYGVKD. Profiling relied on immunoSEQ multiplex PCR, and the TCRdb table lists in-frame clones only, not all of them. The sample has 65,000 or so clones; 90% to 95% are singletons. The chain has TRBV10-3 and TRBJ1-6; 8 nucleotides agree with TRBD1. Sequences were derived from CD4+ or CD8+ T cells sorted from blood, sampled in a trial of the OX40 agonist ivuxolimab. This TCR was recovered from an adult with an advanced solid tumor such as melanoma, head and neck, liver or kidney cancer. CDR3 nucleotides: TGTGCCATCAGCGACCTGACAGGGGAAAATTCACCCCTCCACTTT. Its translation is CAISDLTGENSPLHF.